The entry below gives a single T cell receptor beta chain sequence along with its context. What it binds is unknown. Some clones are missing from TCRdb's copy, which holds only in-frame ones; the method was immunoSEQ multiplex PCR. The repertoire holds tens of thousands of clones, 85% seen once, with 20% to 25% in the top ten. The roughly 120-subject validation cohort, separate from the approximately 660-subject first cohort, included the donors. This sample was included in a study of cytomegalovirus exposure and HLA in healthy donors. Whole-study findings and limits: For cytomegalovirus status, the classifier reportedly gave diagnoses with high specificity and sensitivity.

The V gene lost 4 bases and the J gene lost 3 bases, with 15 bases spanning the gap. CDR1 is MNHEY and CDR2 is SMNVEV in the germline V gene (reference sequence). CDR3 length: 15 amino acids. The clonotype was recovered from a man between 18 and 35 years old in good health and CMV-seropositive. What was sequenced was PBMCs. This chain joins TRBV27 and TRBJ2-5; D might be TRBD2 (6 bases). CDR3 sequence: CASSSLGRREETQYF. In DNA form, the CDR3 reads TGTGCCAGCAGTTCCCTCGGCAGGAGGGAAGAGACCCAGTACTTC.